The T cell receptor beta chain under discussion was sequenced for a study of cytomegalovirus exposure and HLA in healthy donors. Whole-study findings and limits: Researchers reported in a later analysis that a missense DCLRE1C variant was tied to TCR beta V- and J-gene trimming.

The CDR3 is 11 amino acids. The germline V gene encodes CDR1 MNHNY and CDR2 SVGAGI (reference sequence). V was cut by 2 bases and J by 8 bases, with 6 bases left in between. Vbeta (60) and Jbeta (13) primers were used in the PCR. TCRdb keeps only in-frame clones here, not all; method: immunoSEQ multiplex PCR. This sample carries tens of thousands of clones, roughly four fifths of them seen once, and the ten largest clones take around 0.63%. On this clone: As yet, its antigen is unknown.

The receptor comes from a man aged 25 to 45 in good health and CMV-seronegative. This chain joins TRBV6-6 and TRBJ1-2; D remains ambiguous. The specimen sequenced was PBMCs. The DNA of the CDR3 is TGTGCCAGCAGTTACAGCCTGGGCTACACCTTC. Its protein is CASSYSLGYTF.